The 26 T cell receptor beta chains below come from one sample, sequenced in a study of blood T cells in healthy people across ages. It was with a sample-barcoded 5' primer and a J-beta primer mix that a second PCR of about 6 to 12 cycles was run. TCRdb fed the 5' RACE reads into MiXCR, producing one record per CDR3 protein. The sample lists about 650,000 distinct CDR3 sequences, about 51% occurring once. Sequenced material: blood. Receptors were obtained from a woman over 75 in good health.

This clonotype occurred once. This chain uses TRBV28 with TRBJ2-1, with 7 bases that match TRBD1. The CDR3 consists of 14 residues. V was clipped by 4 bases and J by 6 bases; unmatched bases: 6. The germline V gene has CDR1 MDHEN and CDR2 SYDVKM. The CDR3 protein is CASSSGQVANEQFF. As DNA, the CDR3 is TGTGCCAGCAGTTCCGGACAGGTAGCCAATGAGCAGTTCTTC.

The CDR3 is CSARKRGTEAFF. CDR3 DNA: TGCAGTGCTAGGAAAAGGGGCACTGAAGCTTTCTTT. This chain connects TRBV20-1 to TRBJ1-1; TRBD1 is a possible D gene (5 bases). CDR3 length equals 12 residues. Per the germline V gene, CDR1 is DFQATT and CDR2 is SNEGSKA (reference sequence). The V and J ends lost 3 bases and 4 bases respectively, with 9 bases between them.

This clonotype occurred a few times. The chain combines TRBV20-1 with TRBJ2-3; 8 bases are a match to TRBD1. CDR3 size: 18 residues. V lost 4 bases to trimming and J lost 2 bases; unmatched junction nucleotides: 17. Germline V gene lookup returns CDR1 DFQATT and CDR2 SNEGSKA (reference sequence). The CDR3 bases are TGCAGTGCTACCGCATGGGGGACAGGTTATAGATTCACAGATACGCAGTATTTT. This translates into CSATAWGTGYRFTDTQYF.

The chain recombines TRBV28 with TRBJ1-2; D is undetermined. CDR1 and CDR2 from the germline V gene are MDHEN and SYDVKM. The CDR3 has 15 amino acids. The ends were cut back, 5 bases at V and 6 bases at J, with 19 bases in the middle. This chain's CDR3 is CASSPPGLRTNGYTF. DNA of the CDR3: TGTGCCAGCAGTCCGCCCGGGCTTAGAACTAATGGCTACACCTTC.

This clonotype turned up a few times. The chain carries TRBV24-1 and TRBJ2-7; D assignment may be TRBD1 or TRBD2 (5 bases each). This CDR3 is built from 14 residues. The V and J ends lost 3 bases and 7 bases respectively, with 15 bases between them. The germline V gene encodes CDR1 KGHDR and CDR2 SFDVKD. CDR3 amino acids: CATSDVRDPKEQYF. The CDR3 DNA reads TGTGCCACCAGTGATGTCCGGGACCCAAAGGAGCAGTACTTC.

The genes are TRBV5-1 and TRBJ2-7, with 8 bases aligning to TRBD2. This CDR3 is built from 14 residues. V trimming: 0 bases; J trimming: 7 bases; junction bases outside the gene matches: 6. Germline assignment: CDR1 SGHRS and CDR2 YFSETQ. This CDR3 is CASSLDPLAGEQYF. The CDR3 DNA is TGCGCCAGCAGCTTGGACCCGTTAGCGGGAGAGCAGTACTTC.

Of note for this clonotype: This may arise from a read error, as a much more abundant clone is one base away. The V call is TRBV29-1, the J call TRBJ2-5; D is perhaps TRBD2 (6 bases). The CDR3 runs to 12 residues. V was cut by 4 bases and J by 11 bases, with 17 bases left in between. Per germline, CDR1 SQVTM and CDR2 ANQGSEA. The CDR3 region has the DNA TGCAGCGTTGTTCCAGCGGGCAGTGAGCAGTACTTC. Its translation is CSVVPAGSEQYF.

The rearrangement joins TRBV28 to TRBJ2-3; a possible D gene is TRBD2 (5 bases). Germline V gene sequence: CDR1 MDHEN, CDR2 SYDVKM. Trimming shortened V by 3 bases and J by 6 bases, and 10 bases separated the two germline ends. The CDR3 loop spans 13 amino acids. The chain's CDR3 is CASSLGSKDTQYF. The CDR3 nucleotides read TGTGCCAGCAGTTTGGGGAGTAAGGATACGCAGTATTTT.

Turning to this clonotype: A much more abundant neighbour one base away suggests this may be a read error. The CDR3 DNA reads TGTGCCAACAGCCAAGGAGGGGGCCGTAATGAAAAACTGTTTTTT. Amino acids: CANSQGGGRNEKLFF. The J gene is TRBJ1-4, the V gene TRBV3-1; TRBD1 matches at 7 bases. Germline V CDR1 and CDR2: LGHDT, YNNKEL (reference sequence). The CDR3 consists of 15 residues.

On this clonotype itself: An end of the junction differs from the germline gene, which may be a read error. J is TRBJ1-4 and V is TRBV6-5; D ambiguous. Per germline, CDR1 MNHEY and CDR2 SVGAGI. This CDR3 contains 13 residues. CDR3 sequence (DNA): TGTGTCAGCAGTGACTCGCCCTCCGTAAAACTGTTTTTT. This translates into CVSSDSPSVKLFF.

This clonotype was counted at least ten times. The chain links TRBV29-1 to TRBJ1-6; D gene uncertain. CDR1 SQVTM and CDR2 ANQGSEA come from the germline V gene. Trimming removed 6 bases at V and 6 bases at J, with 12 bases between. The CDR3 is 13 residues long. This CDR3 reads CSVADNSNSPLHF. The CDR3 DNA is TGCAGCGTAGCTGATAACTCTAATTCACCCCTCCACTTT.

This clonotype was detected ten times or more. This rearrangement joins TRBV5-1 to TRBJ1-2, with D unclear. The CDR3 is made up of 12 amino acids. V gave up 5 bases and J gave up 1 base, with 6 bases separating them. Germline CDR1 reads SGHRS; CDR2 reads YFSETQ. As DNA, the CDR3 is TGCGCCAGCAGGCAGGATAACTATGGCTACACCTTC. Its translation: CASRQDNYGYTF.

A few counts support this clonotype. V and J are TRBV18 and TRBJ2-7, with TRBD1 identical over 7 bases. CDR1 and CDR2 (germline): KGHSH, LQKENI. This CDR3 has 15 amino acids. Trimming cost V 0 bases and J 3 bases; bases outside gene matches: 5. The CDR3 loop reads CASSPPGQHYYEQYF. CDR3 DNA: TGTGCCAGCTCACCACCGGGACAGCATTACTACGAGCAGTACTTC. Full variable domain (rest looked up from reference TRBV18 and TRBJ2-7): NAGVMQNPRHLVRRRGQEARLRCSPMKGHSHVYWYRQLPEEGLKFMVYLQKENIIDESGMPKERFSAEFPKEGPSILRIQQVVRGDSAAYFCASSPPGQHYYEQYFGPGTRLTVT.

The chain employs TRBV5-1 and TRBJ2-5; D not resolved. The germline V and J ends were trimmed by 0 bases and 2 bases, with 8 bases remaining between them. Per germline, CDR1 SGHRS and CDR2 YFSETQ. This CDR3 comprises 14 residues. CDR3 sequence reads: CASSLAFSQETQYF. Written as DNA, the CDR3 is TGCGCCAGCAGCTTGGCCTTTTCACAAGAGACCCAGTACTTC. The variable domain in full, with the rest retrieved from reference TRBV5-1 and TRBJ2-5, is KAGVTQTPRYLIKTRGQQVTLSCSPISGHRSVSWYQQTPGQGLQFLFEYFSETQRNKGNFPGRFSGRQFSNSRSEMNVSTLELGDSALYLCASSLAFSQETQYFGPGTRLLVL.

This clonotype was counted at least ten times. The chain is built from TRBV12-3 or TRBV12-4 and TRBJ2-5; D not resolved. Trimming removed 3 bases from V and 3 bases from J, with 5 bases in between. The length of the CDR3 is 12 residues. As DNA, the CDR3 is TGTGCCAGCAGTTTCTTGGAAGAGACCCAGTACTTC. Translated, it gives CASSFLEETQYF.

In the case of this clonotype: A read error is possible here, since a much larger clone lies one base away. This chain uses TRBV18 with TRBJ2-1, with 7 bases identical to TRBD1. The CDR3 is 13 residues long. The germline CDR1 and CDR2 sequences are KGHSH and LQKENI. This chain's CDR3 is CVSSKGQHNEQFF. CDR3 nucleotides: TGTGTCAGCTCAAAGGGACAGCACAATGAGCAGTTCTTC.

This clonotype is a singleton in its sample. Given a much more abundant clone one base away, this may be a read error. The chain uses TRBV4-2 and TRBJ2-3, with D possibly matching TRBD2 (5 bases). V was clipped by 3 bases and J by 8 bases, with 15 bases between them. Germline V CDR1 and CDR2: LGHNA, YNFKEQ. This CDR3 is 14 amino acids long. CDR3 amino acids: CASSQGTGGGTQYF. For the CDR3, the DNA is TGTGCCAGCAGCCAGGGAACTGGCGGAGGTACGCAGTATTTT.

Note on this clonotype: A much larger clone lies one base from this, so it may be a read error. This sequence joins TRBV5-1 and TRBJ1-2; D may be TRBD1 (5 bases). Trimming pared 0 bases from V and 4 bases from J, leaving 10 bases between. The CDR3 consists of 14 residues. Germline V CDR1 and CDR2: SGHRS, YFSETQ. CDR3 protein: CASSLDRTSYGYTF. The CDR3 bases are TGCGCCAGCAGCTTGGACAGGACCAGCTATGGCTACACCTTC.

The CDR3 coding sequence is TGTGCCTGGAGTGCGGACAGGGGAACCTACGAGCAGTACTTC. It encodes CAWSADRGTYEQYF. The chain links TRBV30 to TRBJ2-7, with 9 bases fitting TRBD1. Trimming cost V 1 base and J 2 bases; bases outside gene matches: 3. Germline V CDR1 and CDR2: GTSNPN, SVGIG (reference sequence). The CDR3 covers 14 residues.

This clonotype was seen ten or more times. V is TRBV20-1 and J is TRBJ1-2; 10 nucleotides match TRBD1. The V gene's germline CDR1 is DFQATT and CDR2 SNEGSKA (reference sequence). The CDR3 is 15 amino acids. The V segment lost 2 bases and the J segment 1 base; nucleotides outside the gene matches: 4. CDR3 bases: TGCAGTGCTAGAAGGACAGGGGGATTTAACTATGGCTACACCTTC. Its protein is CSARRTGGFNYGYTF.

The chain links TRBV29-1 to TRBJ2-1, with D perhaps TRBD1 (5 bases). There are 11 residues in the CDR3. Trimming left V 6 bases short and J 9 bases short, with 12 bases between. Germline V lookup: CDR1 SQVTM, CDR2 ANQGSEA. The chain's CDR3 is CSVGQGGEQFF. CDR3 sequence (DNA): TGCAGCGTGGGGCAGGGCGGTGAGCAGTTCTTC.

The genes are TRBV29-1 and TRBJ2-5; 7 bases fit TRBD2. The CDR3 sequence is 12 residues long. Germline V lookup: CDR1 SQVTM, CDR2 ANQGSEA. V was clipped by 1 base and J by 5 bases; unmatched bases: 1. The CDR3 sequence: CSVEAGGETQYF. The DNA for the CDR3 is TGCAGCGTTGAAGCCGGGGGGGAGACCCAGTACTTC.

This clonotype was seen at least ten times. J is TRBJ2-1 and V is TRBV12-3 or TRBV12-4, with 15 bases that match TRBD2. The CDR3 has 18 amino acids. The V and J ends lost 11 bases and 1 base, in that order; junction bases with no gene match: 12. The CDR3 loop reads CAVQGTSGGTPSYNEQFF. As DNA, the CDR3 is TGTGCCGTCCAGGGGACTAGCGGGGGGACTCCTTCCTACAATGAGCAGTTCTTC.

The chain carries TRBV29-1 and TRBJ2-1; D might be TRBD2 (5 bases). The CDR3 sequence is 11 residues long. V lost 2 bases and J lost 6, with 5 bases in between. Germline lookup yields CDR1 SQVTM and CDR2 ANQGSEA. The CDR3 reads CSVETSNEQFF. CDR3 coding DNA: TGCAGCGTTGAAACTAGCAATGAGCAGTTCTTC.

V gene TRBV11-2 combines with J gene TRBJ2-4, with 11 bases that match TRBD2. The J call may be wrong; the DNA end is better matched by TRBJ2-7. The germline gives CDR1 SGHAT, CDR2 FQNNGV. The CDR3 totals 20 residues. CDR3 region: CASSYTGGGGLADGAYEQYF. The CDR3 region has the DNA TGTGCCAGCAGCTATACAGGGGGAGGGGGACTAGCGGATGGGGCCTACGAGCAGTACTTC.

The genes are TRBV5-1 and TRBJ2-3; no clear D gene. Germline loops: CDR1 SGHRS, CDR2 YFSETQ. The CDR3 consists of 14 residues. V was shortened by 0 bases and J by 2 bases, with 7 bases between the two germline ends. The CDR3 loop reads CASSLEPTTDTQYF. In DNA, the CDR3 is TGCGCCAGCAGCTTGGAGCCCACCACAGATACGCAGTATTTT.